The 14 T cell receptor beta chains below all came from one sample that was sequenced in a study of T cell responses to AZD1222 COVID-19 vaccine. Sequencing used immunoSEQ multiplex PCR; TCRdb keeps in-frame clones, though not all of them. The sample lists more than 150,000 clones, roughly 94% seen once, with under 2% in the top ten. The starting material was peripheral blood, obtained 28 days after the second AZD1222 dose. The receptors stem from an adult who received the AZD1222 COVID-19 vaccine.

The chain employs TRBV7-6 and TRBJ2-5, with 8 bases fitting TRBD1. The CDR3 has 14 residues. Looked up from germline, CDR1 is SGHVS and CDR2 is FNYEAQ. Trimming took 3 bases from V and 7 from J; bases not matched to a gene: 7. CDR3 loop: CASSLQGASRTQYF. The CDR3 bases are TGTGCCAGCAGCTTGCAGGGGGCGTCTCGGACCCAGTACTTC. Supplemented by reference TRBV7-6 and TRBJ2-5, the full variable domain reads GAGVSQSPRYKVTKRGQDVALRCDPISGHVSLYWYRQALGQGPEFLTYFNYEAQQDKSGLPNDRFSAERPEGSISTLTIQRTEQRDSAMYRCASSLQGASRTQYFGPGTRLLVL.

The J gene is TRBJ1-1, the V gene TRBV18, with a weak D call TRBD1 (5 bases). Germline assignment: CDR1 KGHSH and CDR2 LQKENI. Trimming took off 2 bases at V and 2 bases at J, with 9 bases between the two ends. The CDR3 consists of 14 residues. The CDR3 DNA reads as TGTGCCAGCTCACCAGCGGGACTAAACACTGAAGCTTTCTTT. Protein product: CASSPAGLNTEAFF.

This rearrangement joins TRBV3-1 (or the pseudogene TRBV3-2) to TRBJ2-7, with no clear D. Trimming left V 0 bases short and J 2 bases short, with 11 bases between. Germline-derived CDR1 and CDR2 are LGHDT and YNNKEL (reference sequence). This CDR3 region has 15 residues. CDR3 protein: CASSQEIRPPYEQYF. The DNA for the CDR3 is TGTGCCAGCAGCCAAGAGATTAGACCCCCCTACGAGCAGTACTTC.

The rearrangement uses TRBV5-1 and TRBJ2-3, with 9 bases matching TRBD1. V was pared by 4 bases and J by 2 bases, with 8 bases of the junction left unmatched. CDR1 is SGHRS and CDR2 is YFSETQ in the germline V gene. The CDR3 contains 16 residues. The CDR3 DNA follows: TGCGCCAGCAGCGGGGGTGGGACAGGGTTCACAGATACGCAGTATTTT. Translated: CASSGGGTGFTDTQYF.

Points on this clone: The junction differs from germline at one of its ends, possibly a read error. The chain recombines TRBV28 with TRBJ2-7; 9 bases are a match to TRBD2. Germline-derived CDR1 and CDR2 are MDHEN and SYDVKM. The CDR3 length is 15 residues. CDR3 loop: CASSFFWSSGGFQDF. CDR3 nucleotide sequence: TGTGCCAGCAGTTTCTTTTGGAGTAGCGGGGGTTTTCAAGACTTC.

J is TRBJ1-3 and V is TRBV4-1; no clear D. In germline, CDR1 is MGHRA, CDR2 YSYEKL. With 0 bases removed from V and 7 bases from J, the gap between germline ends came to 10 bases. CDR3 size: 14 residues. The CDR3 region is CASSQETRGNTIYF. The CDR3 region has the DNA TGCGCCAGCAGCCAAGAAACACGAGGGAACACCATATATTTT.

The chain employs TRBV6-5 and TRBJ1-6; D remains unclear. Trimming left V 8 bases short and J 10 bases short, with 15 bases between. CDR3 length equals 13 residues. Looked up from germline, CDR1 is MNHEY and CDR2 is SVGAGI. CDR3 sequence (DNA): TGTGCCAGCCGGGGAATAAGAGAATCACCCCTCCACTTT. Translation: CASRGIRESPLHF.

The chain has TRBV5-5 and TRBJ2-7, with D perhaps TRBD1 (6 bases). This CDR3 comprises 13 residues. Germline-derived CDR1 and CDR2 are SGHKS and YYEKEE (reference sequence). V lost 4 bases and J 3 bases, leaving 11 bases between the germline ends. CDR3 bases: TGTGCCAGCAGCCAGTCGGACAGCTACGAGCAGTACTTC. This encodes CASSQSDSYEQYF.

The chain combines TRBV18 with TRBJ1-2; D remains unclear. Germline loops: CDR1 KGHSH, CDR2 LQKENI. The CDR3 length is 15 residues. The V end was cut by 3 bases, the J end by 4 bases, with 15 bases between. The DNA of the CDR3 is TGTGCCAGCTCACCCGATGGGCTAGGGTCCTATGGCTACACCTTC. Translated, it gives CASSPDGLGSYGYTF.

This sequence joins TRBV15 and TRBJ2-1; D may correspond to TRBD1 or TRBD2 (6 bases each). Germline V gene lookup returns CDR1 LNHNV and CDR2 YYDKDF (reference sequence). This CDR3 region has 15 residues. Trimming stripped 0 bases from V and 2 bases from J, with 8 bases between. The CDR3: CATSRDRGPYNEQFF. CDR3 nucleotide sequence: TGTGCCACCAGCAGAGATCGGGGGCCCTACAATGAGCAGTTCTTC.

This chain links TRBV11-2 with TRBJ2-7, with 7 bases fitting TRBD1. The CDR3 covers 16 residues. CDR1 and CDR2 from the germline V gene are SGHAT and FQNNGV. J lost 4 bases, V lost 1 base, and 10 bases had no gene match. As DNA, the CDR3 is TGTGCCAGCAGCTTAGCCCAGACAGGGTCAGGATACGAGCAGTACTTC. Translated, it gives CASSLAQTGSGYEQYF.

The chain uses TRBV3-1 (or the pseudogene TRBV3-2) and TRBJ2-4; 7 bases line up with TRBD1. This CDR3 is 15 amino acids long. Germline CDR1 is LGHDT and CDR2 is YNNKEL (reference sequence). V shed 5 bases and J 1 base; nucleotides not matched to a gene: 5. The CDR3 spells CASSATGMAKNIQYF. The CDR3 bases are TGTGCCAGCAGCGCGACAGGGATGGCCAAAAACATTCAGTACTTC.

This chain uses TRBV12-3 or TRBV12-4 with TRBJ1-1; maybe TRBD1 (5 bases). The CDR3 sequence is 12 residues long. The ends were cut back, 4 bases at V and 9 bases at J, with 12 bases in the middle. The CDR3 region has the DNA TGTGCCAGCAGTTCCCCGGGGGGGAAAGCTTTCTTT. Translated: CASSSPGGKAFF.

This sequence joins TRBV19 and TRBJ2-7; a weak D match, TRBD2 (5 bases). Germline V lookup: CDR1 LNHDA, CDR2 SQIVND (reference sequence). This CDR3 spans 11 amino acids. The CDR3 is CPGRDSYEQYF. CDR3 coding DNA: TGTCCCGGACGGGACTCCTACGAGCAGTACTTC.